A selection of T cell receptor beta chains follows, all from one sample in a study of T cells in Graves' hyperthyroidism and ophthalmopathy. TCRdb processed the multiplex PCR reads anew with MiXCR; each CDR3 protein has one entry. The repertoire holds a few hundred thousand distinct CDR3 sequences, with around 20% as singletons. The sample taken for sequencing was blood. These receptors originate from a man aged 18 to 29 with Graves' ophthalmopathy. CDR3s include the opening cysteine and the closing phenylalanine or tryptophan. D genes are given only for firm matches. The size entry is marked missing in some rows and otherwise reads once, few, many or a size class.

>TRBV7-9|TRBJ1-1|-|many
CASSLGLGVDTEAFF
TGTGCCAGCAGCTTAGGTTTAGGGGTGGACACTGAAGCTTTCTTT
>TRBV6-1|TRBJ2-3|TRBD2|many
CASSYQRGADTQYF
TGTGCCAGCAGTTATCAGCGGGGGGCGGATACGCAGTATTTT
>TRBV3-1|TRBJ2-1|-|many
CASSQPSAEQFF
TGTGCCAGCAGCCAGCCGAGCGCTGAGCAGTTCTTC
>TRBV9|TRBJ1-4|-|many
CASSVETGRSEKLFF
TGTGCCAGCAGCGTAGAAACAGGGAGAAGTGAAAAACTGTTTTTT
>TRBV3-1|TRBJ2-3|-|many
CASSQAGRRPDTQYF
TGTGCCAGCAGCCAAGCGGGCAGGAGACCAGATACGCAGTATTTT
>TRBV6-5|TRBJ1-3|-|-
CASSYSADNSGNTIYF
TGTGCCAGCAGTTACTCGGCGGACAACTCTGGAAACACCATATATTTT
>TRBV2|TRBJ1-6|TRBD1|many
CASSVDRGLSPLHF
TGTGCCAGCAGTGTAGACAGGGGGCTATCACCCCTCCACTTT
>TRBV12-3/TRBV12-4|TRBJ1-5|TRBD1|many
CASSPGTGYVQPQHF
TGTGCCAGCAGCCCCGGGACAGGGTACGTCCAGCCCCAGCATTTT
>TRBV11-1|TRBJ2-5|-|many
CASSGIQETQYF
TGTGCCAGCAGCGGGATCCAAGAGACCCAGTACTTC
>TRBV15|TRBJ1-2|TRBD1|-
CATSMTGDGYTF
TGTGCCACCAGCATGACAGGGGATGGCTACACCTTC
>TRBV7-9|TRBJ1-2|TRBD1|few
CASSLGQGGNYGYTF
TGTGCCAGCAGCTTAGGACAGGGTGGCAACTATGGCTACACCTTC
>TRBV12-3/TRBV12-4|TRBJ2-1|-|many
CASSLSVGSNEQFF
TGTGCCAGCAGCCTATCAGTGGGGTCCAATGAGCAGTTCTTC
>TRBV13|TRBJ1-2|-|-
CASSLAGQLNYGYTF
TGTGCCAGCAGCTTAGCAGGACAGTTAAACTATGGCTACACCTTC
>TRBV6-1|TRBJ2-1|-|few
CASSEGVGAVEEFF
TGTGCCAGCAGTGAAGGCGTGGGGGCGGTTGAGGAGTTCTTC
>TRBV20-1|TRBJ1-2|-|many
CSARAPPGSNYGYTF
TGCAGTGCTAGAGCACCCCCCGGAAGCAACTATGGCTACACCTTC
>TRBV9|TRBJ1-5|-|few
CASSSDGGVGQPQHF
TGTGCCAGCAGCTCGGATGGTGGGGTGGGTCAGCCCCAGCATTTT
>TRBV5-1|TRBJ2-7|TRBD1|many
CAGSLTGTGAYEQYF
TGCGCCGGCAGCTTGACCGGGACAGGGGCCTACGAGCAGTACTTC
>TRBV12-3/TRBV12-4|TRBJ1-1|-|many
CASSYTNTEAFF
TGTGCCAGCAGTTATACGAACACTGAAGCTTTCTTT
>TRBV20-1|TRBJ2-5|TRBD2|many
CSATLAGGLSQETQYF
TGCAGTGCTACTCTAGCGGGGGGCCTTTCTCAAGAGACCCAGTACTTC
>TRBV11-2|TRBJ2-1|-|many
CASSVDWLNEQFF
TGTGCCAGCAGCGTGGACTGGCTCAATGAGCAGTTCTTC
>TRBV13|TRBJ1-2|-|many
CASSTRQLANYGYTF
TGTGCCAGCAGCACGAGACAACTAGCTAACTATGGCTACACCTTC
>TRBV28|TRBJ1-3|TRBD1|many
CASSFGGQGAISGNTIYF
TGTGCCAGCAGTTTCGGGGGACAGGGGGCCATCTCTGGAAACACCATATATTTT
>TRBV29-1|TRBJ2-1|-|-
CSAGAQEQFF
TGCAGCGCCGGGGCCCAAGAGCAGTTCTTC
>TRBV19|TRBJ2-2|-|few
CASNPSGQPNTGELFF
TGTGCCAGTAACCCATCTGGACAGCCGAACACCGGGGAGCTGTTTTTT
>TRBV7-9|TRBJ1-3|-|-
CASSLPRLGENTIYF
TGTGCCAGCAGCTTACCCCGATTGGGAGAAAACACCATATATTTT
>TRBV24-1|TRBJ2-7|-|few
CATSVPGPILAEQYF
TGTGCCACCAGTGTTCCAGGCCCCATCCTTGCCGAGCAGTACTTC
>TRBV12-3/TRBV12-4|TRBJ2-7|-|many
CASSSGPFGQYF
TGTGCCAGCAGTTCGGGTCCCTTCGGGCAGTACTTC
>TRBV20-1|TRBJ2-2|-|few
CSAPRGGGELFF
TGCAGTGCTCCGCGGGGAGGCGGGGAGCTGTTTTTT
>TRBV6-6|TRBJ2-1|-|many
CASSYAARNEQFF
TGTGCCAGCAGTTACGCCGCTCGAAATGAGCAGTTCTTC
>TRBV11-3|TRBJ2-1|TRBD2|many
CASSLATSGGAAEQFF
TGTGCCAGCAGCTTGGCGACTAGCGGGGGGGCGGCGGAGCAGTTCTTC
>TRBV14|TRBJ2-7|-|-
CASSDLETTYEQYF
TGTGCCAGCAGCGATCTAGAGACCACCTACGAGCAGTACTTC
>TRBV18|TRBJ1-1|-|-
CASSRGQGLLWDTEAFF
TGTGCCAGCTCCCGGGGCCAGGGACTCCTTTGGGACACTGAAGCTTTCTTT
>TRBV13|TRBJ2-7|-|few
CASSLDGDPYEQYF
TGTGCCAGCAGCCTCGACGGGGACCCCTACGAGCAGTACTTC
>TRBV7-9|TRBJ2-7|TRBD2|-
CASSRDSSGGAEYYEQYF
TGTGCCAGCAGTCGGGACTCTAGCGGGGGGGCTGAATATTACGAGCAGTACTTC
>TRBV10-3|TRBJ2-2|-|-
CAIRDRSTGELFF
TGTGCCATCAGAGACAGGTCCACCGGGGAGCTGTTTTTT
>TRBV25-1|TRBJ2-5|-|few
CASSGRAVETQYF
TGTGCCAGCAGTGGCAGGGCCGTAGAGACCCAGTACTTC
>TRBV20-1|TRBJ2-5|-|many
CSANPEQLWETQYF
TGCAGTGCCAACCCAGAACAACTGTGGGAGACCCAGTACTTC
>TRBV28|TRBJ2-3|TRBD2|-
CASSSPGLAGGDADTQYF
TGTGCCAGCAGTTCCCCGGGACTAGCGGGGGGCGACGCAGATACGCAGTATTTT
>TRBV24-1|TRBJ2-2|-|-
CATSAGQGGLTTGELFF
TGTGCCACCAGTGCCGGCCAGGGGGGCTTGACTACCGGGGAGCTGTTTTTT
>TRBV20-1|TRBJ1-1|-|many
CRAQDILNTEAFF
TGCAGAGCCCAGGACATCTTGAACACTGAAGCTTTCTTT
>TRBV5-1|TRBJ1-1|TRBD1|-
CASSKGQGNTEAFF
TGCGCCAGCAGCAAGGGACAGGGAAACACTGAAGCTTTCTTT
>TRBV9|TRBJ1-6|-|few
CASSSSDNSPLHF
TGTGCCAGCAGCTCCAGCGACAATTCACCCCTCCACTTT
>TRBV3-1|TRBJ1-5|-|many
CASSRAPGARPQHF
TGTGCCAGCAGCCGCGCGCCAGGGGCGAGGCCCCAGCATTTT
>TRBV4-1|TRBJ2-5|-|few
CASSQDPGSTETQYF
TGCGCCAGCAGCCAAGATCCGGGCTCCACGGAGACCCAGTACTTC
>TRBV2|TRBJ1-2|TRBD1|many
CASRGQLNYGYTF
TGTGCCAGCAGGGGACAGCTTAACTATGGCTACACCTTC
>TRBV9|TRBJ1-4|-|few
CASSPGRANEKLFF
TGTGCCAGCAGCCCGGGGAGGGCTAATGAAAAACTGTTTTTT
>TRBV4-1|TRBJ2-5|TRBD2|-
CASSQDGRGLAGAEGTQYF
TGCGCCAGCAGCCAAGATGGTAGAGGACTAGCGGGGGCCGAGGGGACCCAGTACTTC
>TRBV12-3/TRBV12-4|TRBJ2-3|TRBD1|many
CASSDRGSITDTQYF
TGTGCCAGCAGTGACAGGGGTTCGATAACAGATACGCAGTATTTT
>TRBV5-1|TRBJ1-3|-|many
CASSLTTGLDSGNTIYF
TGCGCCAGCAGCTTAACTACAGGGTTGGACTCTGGAAACACCATATATTTT
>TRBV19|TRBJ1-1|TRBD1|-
CASSYRGGYTEAFF
TGTGCCAGTAGTTACAGGGGCGGCTACACTGAAGCTTTCTTT
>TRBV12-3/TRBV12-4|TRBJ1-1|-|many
CASSFLSEAFF
TGTGCCAGCAGTTTCCTCTCTGAAGCTTTCTTT
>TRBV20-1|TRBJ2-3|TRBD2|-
CSAPVASGGALLSTDTQYF
TGCAGTGCCCCCGTCGCTAGCGGGGGGGCCTTACTAAGCACAGATACGCAGTATTTT
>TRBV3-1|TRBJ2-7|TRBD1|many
CASSPALGQRSYEQYF
TGTGCCAGCAGCCCAGCATTGGGACAGCGCTCCTACGAGCAGTACTTC
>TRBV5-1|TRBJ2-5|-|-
CASSVDEETQYF
TGCGCCAGCAGCGTGGACGAAGAGACCCAGTACTTC
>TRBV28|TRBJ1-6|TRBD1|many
CASSPRTGEWNSPLHF
TGTGCCAGCAGCCCTAGGACAGGGGAATGGAATTCACCCCTCCACTTT
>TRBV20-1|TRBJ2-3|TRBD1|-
CSASQGTAYSFTDTQYF
TGCAGTGCTTCGCAGGGGACAGCTTATTCCTTCACAGATACGCAGTATTTT
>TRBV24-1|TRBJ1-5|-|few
CATSGAGGPNQPQHF
TGTGCCACCAGTGGCGCGGGGGGCCCCAATCAGCCCCAGCATTTT
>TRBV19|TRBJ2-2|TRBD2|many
CASNPAGANTGELFF
TGTGCCAGTAACCCTGCGGGGGCGAACACCGGGGAGCTGTTTTTT
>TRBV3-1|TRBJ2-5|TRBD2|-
CASSRSGVGETQYF
TGTGCCAGCAGCCGGAGCGGGGTGGGAGAGACCCAGTACTTC